This TCR beta chain was retrieved from a study of blood T cell repertoires in COVID-19. Study as a whole: Some COVID-19 samples were acute and others convalescent; all came from the United States, Italy and Spain. In each case, the material was cDNA or gDNA derived from T cells, B-cell-depleted T cells, or PBMCs.

Original processing notes: It was from reference gene primer amplification that nucleated cell counts were estimated. Assay: immunoSEQ multiplex PCR; the TCRdb copy retains only in-frame clones and omits some. V, J and clone size derive from that table, while D and trimming were established from the DNA sequence. Counted here are 140,000 to 150,000 clones, less than 90% occurring once; the ten biggest clones make up around 40%. Sequenced: peripheral blood. The receptor's source is a human donor in a cohort sampled during active COVID-19.

In nucleotides, the CDR3 is TGTGCCAGCAGTGAGGCCGGGGGTCCCCGTAGGGAACTGTTTTTT. It specifies CASSEAGGPRRELFF. The chain combines TRBV6-1 with TRBJ1-4, with a tentative D call TRBD1 (5 bases). Per germline, CDR1 MNHNS and CDR2 SASEGT. The CDR3 loop spans 15 amino acids. V was trimmed by 3 bases and J by 12 bases, leaving 20 bases between them.